This TCR beta chain was observed in a study of beta chain features in type 1 diabetes. Sorting that relied on CD45RO/CCR7/CD25/CD127/CD95/CD27 yielded CD4+ naive, central memory, regulatory and stem cell-like memory cells. CDR1 and CDR2 from the germline V gene are SGHTA and FQGNSA. V trimming: 5 bases; J trimming: 8 bases; junction bases outside the gene matches: 17. The CDR3 loop spans 16 amino acids. General observations from the study: A definitive answer on HLA type influencing TCRB rearrangement was not reached here. Cells carrying high TCR expression could end up over-represented when cDNA is sequenced. At VDJ recombination sites, type 1 diabetes patients had fewer insertions and more deleted nucleotides. Type 1 diabetes patients had TCRB CDR3s that were shorter (moderately but significantly so) in all four CD4+ subsets.

This clone was seen only a few times. Its antigen is as yet unknown. The entirety of the isolated RNA underwent reverse transcription, so expressed TCRB transcripts were sequenced. Produced via immunoSEQ multiplex PCR; TCRdb's table is partial and in-frame only. The table shows 280,000 or so clones, with 15% occurring only once. Sequencing used naive CD4+ T cells from blood. The receptor was isolated from a man between 18 and 29 years old with type 1 diabetes. The chain carries TRBV7-2 and TRBJ2-5, with 7 bases identical to TRBD1. For the CDR3, the DNA is TGTGCCAGCAGCCCCATAGACCGGGGCAGGGGGTACACCCAGTACTTC. Its translation: CASSPIDRGRGYTQYF.